This T cell receptor (beta chain) is from a study of blood T cells in healthy people across ages. This clonotype was observed a single time. Primed by a sample-barcoded 5' primer and a J-beta primer mix, a second PCR proceeded for roughly 7 to 11 cycles. Each CDR3 protein gets one entry after TCRdb re-called the 5' RACE reads with MiXCR. The repertoire holds more than 1 million distinct CDR3 sequences, with roughly 45% as singletons. This CDR3 has 14 residues. The trim removed 5 bases at V and 6 bases at J, leaving 4 bases unmatched. Germline values: CDR1 MNHEY, CDR2 SMNVEV (reference sequence). This TCR was sampled from a woman in her fifties or sixties in good health. Sequences were obtained from blood. The rearrangement links TRBV27 to TRBJ2-3; 11 bases align to TRBD2. CDR3 region: CASSARLAGDTQYF. The CDR3 nucleotides read TGTGCCAGCAGTGCCCGACTAGCGGGGGATACGCAGTATTTT.